This passage covers 24 T cell receptor beta chains from one sample sequenced in a study of identical twins. From the 5' RACE reads, TCRdb called clonotypes with MiXCR, one entry per CDR3 protein. The table records hundreds of thousands of distinct CDR3 sequences, around 6.1% of them present only once. Input material: naive T cells sorted from blood. These receptors all stem from a man aged 18 to 30 in good health.

The table lists this clonotype with a few counts. This chain joins TRBV5-1 and TRBJ2-1, with 14 bases fitting TRBD2. Per the germline V gene, CDR1 is SGHRS and CDR2 is YFSETQ. The CDR3 has 18 residues. Losses at the gene ends were 1 base for V and 2 bases for J; bases not matched to a gene: 5. The CDR3 sequence is CASSLRGLAGAAYNEQFF. CDR3 DNA sequence: TGCGCCAGCAGCTTGAGGGGACTAGCGGGAGCGGCCTACAATGAGCAGTTCTTC.

In this sample, this clonotype turned up many times. The chain combines TRBV20-1 with TRBJ1-1; a weak D match, TRBD1 (6 bases). V lost 0 bases, J lost 0 bases, and 8 bases lay in between. Germline V CDR1 and CDR2: DFQATT, SNEGSKA (reference sequence). This CDR3 contains 14 residues. This CDR3 is CSARDGGLNTEAFF. CDR3 nucleotide sequence: TGCAGTGCTAGAGACGGGGGCCTGAACACTGAAGCTTTCTTT.

This clonotype was counted only a few times. The chain combines TRBV15 with TRBJ2-5; maybe TRBD2 (5 bases). V shed 3 bases and J shed 5 bases, with 13 bases lying between them. Germline V CDR1 and CDR2: LNHNV, YYDKDF (reference sequence). CDR3 size: 14 residues. This chain's CDR3 is CATSRDSVAETQYF. The CDR3 DNA is TGTGCCACCAGCAGGGACTCCGTCGCGGAGACCCAGTACTTC.

This clonotype was detected ten times or more. The chain combines TRBV6-1 with TRBJ2-2; D is unclear. The germline V gene encodes CDR1 MNHNS and CDR2 SASEGT. The CDR3 is made up of 16 amino acids. Deletions cut 10 bases from V and 4 bases from J, with 22 bases between. CDR3 sequence: CATHIPGGEGTGELFF. The CDR3 bases are TGTGCCACTCACATCCCAGGCGGAGAAGGCACCGGGGAGCTGTTTTTT.

This clonotype was detected a few times. The rearrangement joins TRBV6-4 to TRBJ2-3; D call uncertain. Germline V gene sequence: CDR1 MRHNA, CDR2 SNTAGT. This CDR3 is built from 14 residues. V dropped 3 bases and J dropped 2 bases, with 9 bases sitting between them. The CDR3 here is CASSEAGYTDTQYF. CDR3 coding DNA: TGTGCCAGCAGTGAGGCCGGGTACACAGATACGCAGTATTTT.

V gene TRBV6-1 combines with J gene TRBJ2-2; D is tentatively TRBD1 or TRBD2 (5 bases each). The CDR3 is 14 amino acids. Trimming took off 6 bases at V and 6 bases at J, with 14 bases between the two ends. Germline V gene sequence: CDR1 MNHNS, CDR2 SASEGT. CDR3 sequence (DNA): TGTGCCAGCAGCCATCTCCCGGGGCCCGGGGAGCTGTTTTTT. This codes for CASSHLPGPGELFF.

This clonotype was detected a few times. The chain couples TRBV14 to TRBJ2-2, with TRBD1 matching 8 bases. V was clipped by 4 bases and J by 1 base; unmatched bases: 11. CDR3 size: 18 residues. The germline CDR1 and CDR2 sequences are SGHDN and FVKESK. The DNA of the CDR3 is TGTGCCAGCAGCCCCTTTGCACAGGGGGATCAGAACACCGGGGAGCTGTTTTTT. It codes for CASSPFAQGDQNTGELFF.

This clonotype was picked up a small number of times. V usage is TRBV4-3 and J usage is TRBJ2-1; 12 nucleotides line up with TRBD2. From germline, CDR1 is LGHNA and CDR2 YSLEER. The trim removed 1 base at V and 0 bases at J, leaving 7 bases unmatched. The CDR3 covers 19 residues. The CDR3 reads CASSQGRASGRGSYNEQFF. The CDR3 nucleotides read TGCGCCAGCAGCCAAGGGAGGGCTAGCGGGAGGGGCTCCTACAATGAGCAGTTCTTC.

V gene TRBV15 combines with J gene TRBJ2-3; D possibly uses TRBD1 or TRBD2 (6 bases each). The germline V gene encodes CDR1 LNHNV and CDR2 YYDKDF (reference sequence). Trimming removed 0 bases from V and 3 bases from J, with 13 bases in between. CDR3 size: 16 residues. CDR3 DNA: TGTGCCACCAGCAGAGATCTGGGGGGCGGAACAGATACGCAGTATTTT. Amino acid sequence: CATSRDLGGGTDTQYF.

This clonotype was recorded many times. V is TRBV12-3 or TRBV12-4 and J is TRBJ2-5; 11 bases are a match to TRBD1. J lost 6 bases, V lost 5 bases, and 5 bases had no gene match. The CDR3 is made up of 14 amino acids. The CDR3 region is CASSPRTGGKTQYF. CDR3 nucleotide sequence: TGTGCCAGCAGTCCCCGGACAGGGGGCAAGACCCAGTACTTC.

There are a few counts of this clonotype. This chain uses TRBV6-1 with TRBJ1-2; TRBD1 agrees at 8 bases. CDR3 size: 14 residues. Germline V lookup: CDR1 MNHNS, CDR2 SASEGT. V shed 6 bases, J shed 7 bases, and the junction held 10 bases outside the gene matches. The CDR3, as DNA: TGTGCCAGCAGCCAACAGGGGGGGATAGTTGGCTACACCTTC. It translates to CASSQQGGIVGYTF.

Only one count was recorded for this clonotype. The chain is built from TRBV5-1 and TRBJ2-7, with 7 bases matching TRBD2. Trimming at V came to 0 bases and at J to 12 bases, leaving 12 bases not matched to a gene. The CDR3 sequence is 14 residues long. Germline assignment: CDR1 SGHRS and CDR2 YFSETQ. The CDR3 loop is CASSLDLGLRMWYF. The CDR3, as DNA: TGCGCCAGCAGCTTGGATCTGGGACTACGAATGTGGTACTTC.

This clonotype showed up many times. The chain uses TRBV7-2 and TRBJ2-5, with D perhaps TRBD2 (5 bases). The length of the CDR3 is 15 residues. From germline, CDR1 is SGHTA and CDR2 FQGNSA. Trimming left V 2 bases short and J 5 bases short, with 15 bases between. The CDR3 is CASSLIRPGGETQYF. The CDR3, as DNA: TGTGCCAGCAGCTTAATACGCCCAGGCGGGGAGACCCAGTACTTC.

This clonotype was seen only a few times. The chain employs TRBV7-6 and TRBJ2-3; D unresolved. Germline assignment: CDR1 SGHVS and CDR2 FNYEAQ. The CDR3 consists of 12 residues. Trimming pared 5 bases from V and 6 bases from J, leaving 9 bases between. The CDR3 spells CASSPPRDTQYF. CDR3 DNA: TGTGCCAGCAGCCCCCCGCGGGATACGCAGTATTTT. Drawing the rest from reference TRBV7-6 and TRBJ2-3, the complete variable domain is GAGVSQSPRYKVTKRGQDVALRCDPISGHVSLYWYRQALGQGPEFLTYFNYEAQQDKSGLPNDRFSAERPEGSISTLTIQRTEQRDSAMYRCASSPPRDTQYFGPGTRLTVL.

Many counts were recorded for this clonotype. The V and J genes are TRBV5-1 and TRBJ2-1; the D gene is possibly TRBD2 (6 bases). Between the trimmed V and J ends, which lost 0 bases and 3 bases, there was a span of 10 bases. The CDR3 extends over 15 amino acids. The germline gives CDR1 SGHRS, CDR2 YFSETQ. As DNA, the CDR3 is TGCGCCAGCAGCTTGGAACTAGCAATCTACAATGAGCAGTTCTTC. Translated: CASSLELAIYNEQFF.

This clonotype occurred a few times. Written as DNA, the CDR3 is TGTGCCAGCAGTTTCCCCTGGCAGGGTGAAGCTTTCTTT. This gives the protein CASSFPWQGEAFF. V and J are TRBV12-3 or TRBV12-4 and TRBJ1-1, with D possibly matching TRBD1 (5 bases). The CDR3 covers 13 residues. V gave up 3 bases and J gave up 7 bases, with 12 bases separating them.

This clonotype appeared many times. The chain couples TRBV6-5 to TRBJ1-1; 7 nucleotides line up with TRBD1. With V trimmed by 2 bases and J by 6 bases, 6 bases remained unmatched. The germline V gene has CDR1 MNHEY and CDR2 SVGAGI. The CDR3 length is 14 residues. This CDR3 is CASSYDRAIPEAFF. The DNA of the CDR3 is TGTGCCAGCAGTTACGACAGGGCAATCCCTGAAGCTTTCTTT.

Comments on this clonotype: A much larger clone lies one base from this, so it may be a read error. The chain couples TRBV4-2 to TRBJ2-1, with 10 positions matching TRBD2. From germline, CDR1 is LGHNA and CDR2 YNFKEQ. This CDR3 has 16 amino acids. In DNA, the CDR3 is TGTGCCAGCGGCCAAGATCCAGCGGGGGGGTACAATGAGCAGTTCTTC. As protein: CASGQDPAGGYNEQFF.

This clonotype was seen at least ten times. This chain uses TRBV12-3 or TRBV12-4 with TRBJ2-3, with D possibly matching TRBD1 (6 bases). Trimming took 5 bases from V and 1 from J, leaving 10 bases between them. The CDR3 sequence is 14 residues long. The CDR3 sequence: CASSMRQGTDTQYF. Here the CDR3 DNA reads TGTGCCAGCAGTATGCGACAGGGCACAGATACGCAGTATTTT.

This clonotype was seen ten or more times. The chain carries TRBV29-1 and TRBJ2-3; 12 nucleotides align to TRBD2. Per the germline V gene, CDR1 is SQVTM and CDR2 is ANQGSEA. The CDR3 totals 17 residues. The V and J ends lost 7 bases and 0 bases, in that order; junction bases with no gene match: 11. Here the CDR3 reads CSAEGASGRASTDTQYF. Here the CDR3 DNA reads TGCAGCGCTGAGGGGGCTAGCGGGAGGGCCAGCACAGATACGCAGTATTTT.

This chain's CDR3 is CASSIEAGLTRGDTQYF. The CDR3 DNA reads TGCGCCAGCTCGATTGAGGCCGGGTTGACTAGGGGAGATACGCAGTATTTT. V is TRBV5-1 and J is TRBJ2-3; possibly TRBD2 for D (6 bases). The germline gives CDR1 SGHRS, CDR2 YFSETQ. The CDR3 spans 17 residues. Trimming removed 7 bases at V and 5 bases at J, with 26 bases between.

This clonotype came up a few times. The genes are TRBV27 and TRBJ2-7, with TRBD2 identical over 10 bases. The CDR3 has 15 residues. The J segment lost 1 base and the V segment lost 2 bases, leaving 2 bases of the junction unmatched. From germline, CDR1 is MNHEY and CDR2 SMNVEV (reference sequence). The CDR3 spells CASSLQREGSYEQYF. The CDR3 bases are TGTGCCAGCAGTTTACAGCGGGAGGGATCCTACGAGCAGTACTTC.

This clonotype was counted many times. The CDR3 is CASSVGLGETQYF. The CDR3 coding sequence is TGTGCCAGCAGCGTAGGACTAGGTGAGACCCAGTACTTC. The rearrangement uses TRBV9 and TRBJ2-5; weak D call: TRBD2 (6 bases). Per the germline V gene, CDR1 is SGDLS and CDR2 is YYNGEE. The CDR3 sequence is 13 residues long. V dropped 0 bases and J dropped 5 bases, with 8 bases sitting between them. Complete variable domain (other parts from reference TRBV9 and TRBJ2-5): DSGVTQTPKHLITATGQRVTLRCSPRSGDLSVYWYQQSLDQGLQFLIQYYNGEERAKGNILERFSAQQFPDLHSELNLSSLELGDSALYFCASSVGLGETQYFGPGTRLLVL.

The rearrangement uses TRBV6-5 and TRBJ1-6; D perhaps matches TRBD1 (6 bases). Germline lookup yields CDR1 MNHEY and CDR2 SVGAGI. Trimming pared 2 bases from V and 2 bases from J, leaving 7 bases between. This CDR3 region has 15 residues. The CDR3 DNA reads TGTGCCAGCAGTTACGAGGGGGCCTATAATTCACCCCTCCACTTT. Protein: CASSYEGAYNSPLHF.